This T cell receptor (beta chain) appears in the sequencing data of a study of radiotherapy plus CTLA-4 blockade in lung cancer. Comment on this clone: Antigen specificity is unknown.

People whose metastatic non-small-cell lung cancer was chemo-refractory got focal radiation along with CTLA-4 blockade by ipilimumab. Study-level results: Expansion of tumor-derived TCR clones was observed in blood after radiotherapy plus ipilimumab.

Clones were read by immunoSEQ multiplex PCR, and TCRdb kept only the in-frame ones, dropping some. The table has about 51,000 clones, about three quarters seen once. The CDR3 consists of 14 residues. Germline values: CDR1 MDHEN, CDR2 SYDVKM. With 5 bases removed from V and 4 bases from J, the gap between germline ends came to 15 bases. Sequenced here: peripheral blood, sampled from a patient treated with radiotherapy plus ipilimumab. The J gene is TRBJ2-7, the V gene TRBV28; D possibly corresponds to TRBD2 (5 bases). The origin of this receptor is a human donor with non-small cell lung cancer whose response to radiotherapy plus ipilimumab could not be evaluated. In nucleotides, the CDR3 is TGTGCCAGCAGTACATTGAGGGCAGCTTACGAGCAGTACTTC. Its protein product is CASSTLRAAYEQYF.